These 18 T cell receptor beta chains were all obtained from the same sample, sequenced in a study of T cell responses to AZD1222 COVID-19 vaccine. Sequencing was performed with immunoSEQ multiplex PCR; in TCRdb, only in-frame clones are kept and a portion is missing. The sample includes about 110,000 clones, about 86% of them seen just once. The sequencing used peripheral blood, collected on day 0 of AZD1222 vaccination. The receptors come from an adult in good health.

The chain couples TRBV4-1 to TRBJ1-4; 7 positions match TRBD1. This CDR3 comprises 15 residues. J was trimmed by 5 bases and V by 3 bases; bases with no gene match: 6. Per germline, CDR1 MGHRA and CDR2 YSYEKL. Here the CDR3 DNA reads TGCGCCAGCAGCCAGATAGACAGGGACAATGAAAAACTGTTTTTT. Its translation is CASSQIDRDNEKLFF.

The rearrangement uses TRBV15 and TRBJ1-2, with 7 positions matching TRBD1. Germline trimming cut 3 bases from V and 8 bases from J; bases unmatched to any gene: 12. This CDR3 comprises 15 residues. Germline V gene lookup returns CDR1 LNHNV and CDR2 YYDKDF (reference sequence). The CDR3 loop reads CATSRGKDRDRGYTF. The CDR3 coding sequence is TGTGCCACCAGCAGGGGAAAAGACAGGGATCGCGGCTACACCTTC.

The chain couples TRBV11-2 to TRBJ1-6; D call uncertain. V lost 3 bases and J lost 4, with 7 bases in between. CDR1 SGHAT and CDR2 FQNNGV come from the germline V gene. The CDR3 loop spans 14 amino acids. The CDR3 DNA is TGTGCCAGCAGCTTCCTAGAATATAATTCACCCCTCCACTTT. Amino acid sequence: CASSFLEYNSPLHF.

The chain carries TRBV9 and TRBJ2-5, with 11 nucleotides matching TRBD2. V was pared by 7 bases and J by 5 bases, with 10 bases of the junction left unmatched. Germline V gene lookup returns CDR1 SGDLS and CDR2 YYNGEE. This CDR3 is 15 amino acids long. CDR3 amino acids: CASGLGASGGETQYF. In DNA, the CDR3 is TGTGCCAGCGGGCTCGGGGCTAGCGGGGGGGAGACCCAGTACTTC.

This clone showed up just once. The chain employs TRBV19 and TRBJ2-5; 7 nucleotides match TRBD2. The ends lost 4 bases at V and 5 bases at J; junction bases unmatched: 13. This CDR3 is built from 16 residues. Germline V CDR1 and CDR2: LNHDA, SQIVND (reference sequence). The CDR3 sequence is CASSTRDYKTRETQYF. The DNA for the CDR3 is TGTGCCAGTAGTACCCGGGACTACAAAACCCGGGAGACCCAGTACTTC.

The rearrangement uses TRBV2 and TRBJ1-5; 9 nucleotides match TRBD1. The CDR3 sequence is 15 residues long. V shed 4 bases and J 7 bases; nucleotides not matched to a gene: 8. The germline V gene encodes CDR1 SNHLY and CDR2 FYNNEI. In DNA, the CDR3 is TGTGCCAGCAGTGGGATACAGGGGGCAAGGCAGCCCCAGCATTTT. Its protein product is CASSGIQGARQPQHF.

The chain uses TRBV27 and TRBJ1-6, with TRBD1 matching over 8 bases. The CDR3 runs to 14 residues. Germline V lookup: CDR1 MNHEY, CDR2 SMNVEV (reference sequence). The ends lost 4 bases at V and 10 bases at J; junction bases unmatched: 6. The CDR3 nucleotides are TGTGCCAGCAGTTCCGGGACAGGAGGCTCACCCCTCCACTTT. This sequence encodes CASSSGTGGSPLHF.

The chain joins TRBV7-2 to TRBJ2-7; D gene uncertain. The CDR3 covers 17 residues. In germline, CDR1 is SGHTA, CDR2 FQGNSA. The V and J ends lost 5 bases and 0 bases respectively, with 20 bases between them. The CDR3 here is CASSDIARPWTSYEQYF. CDR3 sequence (DNA): TGTGCCAGCAGCGATATTGCACGCCCCTGGACCTCCTACGAGCAGTACTTC.

The chain is built from TRBV13 and TRBJ1-1, with unresolved D. The germline V and J ends were trimmed by 5 bases and 6 bases, with 16 bases remaining between them. Germline assignment: CDR1 PRHDT and CDR2 FYEKMQ (reference sequence). CDR3 length equals 14 residues. This CDR3 is CASSLEGGSAEAFF. As DNA, the CDR3 is TGTGCCAGCAGCCTGGAAGGCGGAAGCGCTGAAGCTTTCTTT.

This clone was observed a single time. This sequence joins TRBV12-3 or TRBV12-4 and TRBJ1-1; D ambiguous. V lost 11 bases and J 8 bases, leaving 18 bases between the germline ends. The CDR3 loop spans 12 amino acids. CDR3 residues: CAASMGAQEAFF. The CDR3 bases are TGTGCCGCGTCGATGGGCGCCCAGGAAGCTTTCTTT.

The V call is TRBV7-8, the J call TRBJ2-3; the match to TRBD2 covers 12 bases. The CDR3 spans 16 residues. The germline V gene has CDR1 SGHVS and CDR2 FQNEAQ. J was trimmed by 1 base and V by 1 base; bases with no gene match: 0. The CDR3 nucleotides are TGTGCCAGCAGCTTAGGACTAGCGGGGGGCACAGATACGCAGTATTTT. It is translated as CASSLGLAGGTDTQYF.

This chain links TRBV9 with TRBJ1-4; tentatively, D is TRBD1 (5 bases). Per germline, CDR1 SGDLS and CDR2 YYNGEE. The CDR3 covers 19 residues. V shed 2 bases and J shed 0 bases, with 20 bases lying between them. CDR3 amino acids: CASSVSSAGRGTTNEKLFF. The CDR3 DNA reads TGTGCCAGCAGCGTCAGTAGCGCCGGGAGGGGAACAACTAATGAAAAACTGTTTTTT.

This clone was detected only a few times. J is TRBJ1-6 and V is TRBV19, with a tentative D call TRBD1 (5 bases). CDR3 length equals 14 residues. Trimming left V 4 bases short and J 7 bases short, with 11 bases between. Germline V gene sequence: CDR1 LNHDA, CDR2 SQIVND (reference sequence). The CDR3 loop reads CASSTTGSNSPLHF. The CDR3 DNA is TGTGCCAGTAGTACTACAGGTTCCAATTCACCCCTCCACTTT.

The J gene is TRBJ1-2, the V gene TRBV12-3 or TRBV12-4, with D maybe TRBD1 (5 bases). V lost 3 bases to trimming and J lost 7 bases, with 9 bases between them. CDR3 length: 12 amino acids. The CDR3 loop is CASSLTQGGYTF. The CDR3 region has the DNA TGTGCCAGCAGTTTGACTCAGGGTGGCTACACCTTC.

The chain links TRBV16 to TRBJ1-5, with D hard to call. This CDR3 is 14 amino acids long. Germline V CDR1 and CDR2: KGHSY, FQNENV. V was clipped by 3 bases and J by 7 bases, with 13 bases between them. In DNA form, the CDR3 reads TGTGCCAGCAGCCAGGGCTCGGGGATGCAGCCCCAGCATTTT. Translation: CASSQGSGMQPQHF.

The chain recombines TRBV19 with TRBJ1-5; 9 nucleotides match TRBD1. Trimming took 5 bases from V and 9 from J; bases not matched to a gene: 14. The CDR3 is made up of 16 amino acids. CDR1 and CDR2 (germline): LNHDA, SQIVND (reference sequence). Written as DNA, the CDR3 is TGTGCCAGTAGTGTAACAGGGGGCCCCCTGGATTCGCCCCAGCATTTT. Amino acid sequence: CASSVTGGPLDSPQHF. Combining the CDR3 with reference TRBV19 and TRBJ1-5 gives the whole variable domain DGGITQSPKYLFRKEGQNVTLSCEQNLNHDAMYWYRQDPGQGLRLIYYSQIVNDFQKGDIAEGYSVSREKKESFPLTVTSAQKNPTAFYLCASSVTGGPLDSPQHFGDGTRLSIL.

A remark on this clone: In the same sample, other DNA sequences code for this CDR3. The J gene is TRBJ1-1, the V gene TRBV6-5; TRBD1 agrees at 10 bases. With V trimmed by 5 bases and J by 4 bases, 7 bases remained unmatched. The CDR3 is 15 residues long. Germline values: CDR1 MNHEY, CDR2 SVGAGI. CDR3 in DNA: TGTGCCAGCAGTCCCCGACAGGGGGCTGGCACTGAAGCTTTCTTT. The encoded protein is CASSPRQGAGTEAFF.

This chain links TRBV20-1 with TRBJ2-1; 7 positions agree with TRBD2. This CDR3 spans 13 amino acids. The germline V gene encodes CDR1 DFQATT and CDR2 SNEGSKA (reference sequence). V lost 3 bases and J lost 5; bases outside the gene matches: 4. DNA for the CDR3: TGCAGTGCTAGTTCGGGGGGAGACAATGAGCAGTTCTTC. Protein product: CSASSGGDNEQFF.